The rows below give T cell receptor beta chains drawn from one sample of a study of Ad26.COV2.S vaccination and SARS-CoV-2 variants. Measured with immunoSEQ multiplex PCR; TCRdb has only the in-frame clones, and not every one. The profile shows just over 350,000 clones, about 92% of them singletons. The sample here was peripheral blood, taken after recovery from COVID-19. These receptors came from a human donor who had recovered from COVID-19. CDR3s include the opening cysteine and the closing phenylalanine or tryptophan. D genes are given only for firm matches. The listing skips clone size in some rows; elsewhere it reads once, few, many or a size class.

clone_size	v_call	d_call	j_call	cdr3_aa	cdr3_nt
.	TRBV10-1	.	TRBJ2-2	CASSDRVAGELFF	TGCGCCAGCAGTGACAGGGTTGCCGGGGAGCTGTTTTTT
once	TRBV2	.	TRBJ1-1	CASSSGTLSFF	TGTGCCAGCAGCTCCGGGACCCTATCTTTCTTT
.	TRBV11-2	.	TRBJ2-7	CASSLVYEQYF	TGTGCCAGCAGCTTAGTCTACGAGCAGTACTTC
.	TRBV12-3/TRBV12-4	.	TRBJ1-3	CAVRGLTGNTIYF	TGTGCCGTCCGGGGGTTGACTGGAAACACCATATATTTT
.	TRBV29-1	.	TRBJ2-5	CSVARVQETQYF	TGCAGCGTTGCCAGGGTGCAAGAGACCCAGTACTTC
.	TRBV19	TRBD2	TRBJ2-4	CASSIGEGRGKNIQYF	TGTGCCAGTAGTATAGGGGAGGGGCGGGGGAAAAACATTCAGTACTTC
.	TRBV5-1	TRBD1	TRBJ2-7	CASSPQGQGSYEQYF	TGCGCCAGCAGCCCTCAGGGACAGGGTTCCTACGAGCAGTACTTC
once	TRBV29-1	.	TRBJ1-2	CSVDYRYNYGYTF	TGCAGCGTTGATTACCGTTATAACTATGGCTACACCTTC
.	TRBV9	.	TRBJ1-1	CASSRTTHWTEAFF	TGTGCCAGCAGTCGTACCACCCACTGGACTGAAGCTTTCTTT
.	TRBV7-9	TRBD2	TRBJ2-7	CASSPGAAGAYEQYF	TGTGCCAGCAGCCCCGGAGCCGCGGGGGCCTACGAGCAGTACTTC
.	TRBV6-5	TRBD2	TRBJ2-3	CASSRTSLTDTQYF	TGTGCCAGCAGCCGGACTAGCCTCACAGATACGCAGTATTTT
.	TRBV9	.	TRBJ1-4	CASSEDGNNEKLFF	TGTGCCAGCAGCGAGGACGGAAATAATGAAAAACTGTTTTTT
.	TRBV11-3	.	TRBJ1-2	CASSLDSADPRSTF	TGTGCCAGCAGCTTAGATTCGGCGGATCCTCGGTCCACCTTC
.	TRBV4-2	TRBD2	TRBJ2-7	CASSQPGGASGEQYF	TGTGCCAGCAGCCAACCCGGGGGGGCATCGGGAGAGCAGTACTTC
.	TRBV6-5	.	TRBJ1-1	CASCPQGNAEAFF	TGTGCCAGCTGCCCTCAGGGTAATGCTGAAGCTTTCTTT
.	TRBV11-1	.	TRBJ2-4	CASSLAGGLPGIQYF	TGTGCCAGCAGCTTAGCGGGGGGTCTCCCCGGCATTCAGTACTTC
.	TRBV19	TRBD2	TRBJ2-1	CASSFGGGYNEQFF	TGTGCCAGTAGTTTCGGGGGGGGCTACAATGAGCAGTTCTTC
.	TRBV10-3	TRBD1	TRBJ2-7	CAISESQGAGYEQYF	TGTGCCATCAGTGAGTCCCAGGGGGCTGGGTACGAGCAGTACTTC
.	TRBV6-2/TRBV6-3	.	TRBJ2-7	CASSDPRNEQYF	TGTGCCAGCAGTGACCCCCGGAACGAGCAGTACTTC
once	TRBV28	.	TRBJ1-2	CASRTGHFYGYTF	TGTGCCAGCAGAACGGGACACTTCTATGGCTACACCTTC
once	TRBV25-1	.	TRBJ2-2	CASSDWGVGELFF	TGTGCCAGCAGTGATTGGGGGGTCGGGGAGCTGTTTTTT
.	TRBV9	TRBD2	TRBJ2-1	CASSVATSGEVYEQFF	TGTGCCAGCAGCGTAGCTACTAGCGGGGAGGTTTACGAGCAGTTCTTC
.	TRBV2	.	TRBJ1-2	CASRPAGWSNYGYTF	TGTGCCAGCAGGCCTGCGGGTTGGTCTAACTATGGCTACACCTTC
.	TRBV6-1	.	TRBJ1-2	CASSEGIPNYGYTF	TGTGCCAGCAGTGAGGGGATTCCTAACTATGGCTACACCTTC
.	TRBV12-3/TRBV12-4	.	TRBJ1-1	CASSTTGLEAFF	TGTGCCAGCAGTACGACTGGGCTTGAAGCTTTCTTT
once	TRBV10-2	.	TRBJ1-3	CASSVFHFSGNTIYF	TGCGCCAGCAGTGTATTTCACTTCTCTGGAAACACCATATATTTT
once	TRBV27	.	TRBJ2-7	CASSLSMGEQYF	TGTGCCAGCAGTTTATCGATGGGAGAACAGTACTTC
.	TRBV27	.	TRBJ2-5	CASLRNRKTGSQETQYF	TGTGCCAGCCTTCGAAACCGAAAAACAGGGAGTCAAGAGACCCAGTACTTC
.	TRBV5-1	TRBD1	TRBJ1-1	CASSSTGATEAFF	TGCGCCAGCAGCTCGACAGGGGCGACTGAAGCTTTCTTT
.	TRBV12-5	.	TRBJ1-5	CASGLRQNQPQHF	TGTGCTAGTGGTTTACGGCAGAATCAGCCCCAGCATTTT
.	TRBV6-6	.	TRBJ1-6	CASSLNSKNSPLHF	TGTGCCAGCAGTCTCAACAGCAAAAATTCACCCCTCCACTTT
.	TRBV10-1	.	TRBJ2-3	CASSEDRVASDTQYF	TGCGCCAGCAGTGAGGATCGGGTGGCATCGGATACGCAGTATTTT
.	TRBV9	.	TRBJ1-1	CASSVDPRGDTEAFF	TGTGCCAGCAGCGTCGACCCTAGGGGAGACACTGAAGCTTTCTTT
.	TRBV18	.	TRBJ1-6	CASSPGGNSPLHF	TGTGCCAGCTCACCCGGAGGCAATTCACCCCTCCACTTT
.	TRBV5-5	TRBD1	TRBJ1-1	CASTTGVGTEAFF	TGTGCCAGCACCACAGGGGTTGGCACTGAAGCTTTCTTT
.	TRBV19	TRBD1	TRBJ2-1	CASSSTGFFGVVGFEQFF	TGTGCCAGTAGTTCGACAGGGTTTTTTGGAGTCGTGGGGTTTGAGCAGTTCTTC
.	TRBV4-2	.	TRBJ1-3	CASSQAPPTSIYF	TGTGCCAGCAGCCAAGCCCCACCGACCTCCATATATTTT
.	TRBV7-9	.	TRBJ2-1	CASSLSLAWGNEQFF	TGTGCCAGCAGCTTATCTCTAGCTTGGGGAAATGAGCAGTTCTTC
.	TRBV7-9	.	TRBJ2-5	CASSSWIEVQETQYF	TGTGCCAGCAGCTCGTGGATTGAGGTCCAAGAGACCCAGTACTTC
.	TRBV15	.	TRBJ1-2	CATSESSTLPYGYTF	TGTGCCACCAGTGAGTCCTCGACTCTTCCTTATGGCTACACCTTC
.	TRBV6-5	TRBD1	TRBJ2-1	CASSYDRDPNEQFF	TGTGCCAGCAGTTACGACAGGGATCCCAATGAGCAGTTCTTC